This is a list of T cell receptor beta chains from one sample in a study of tumor-infiltrating lymphocytes in primary liver carcinoma. TCRdb re-called the multiplex PCR reads through MiXCR, storing one row per CDR3 protein. The sample records about 120,000 distinct CDR3 sequences, 50% to 70% being singletons. The sequencing input was liver tumor tissue from sampling region 1. These TCRs come from a woman between 55 and 75 years old with primary liver carcinoma and hepatitis B virus infection. Both conserved end residues are part of each CDR3. Fields, in order: V gene, clone size, CDR3 protein. A clone size is listed for some rows: how often the clone was seen (once, few, many), or a class if it is expanded.

V: TRBV18; size: few; CDR3: CASSPPGGVSQPQHF
V: TRBV11-1; size: -; CDR3: CASSFSGMNTEAFF
V: TRBV10-2; size: -; CDR3: CTSRVVGKREQYF
V: TRBV6-5; size: few; CDR3: CASSFVSGIGADTHYF
V: TRBV29-1; size: -; CDR3: CSTRQGGTGELFF
V: TRBV6-5; size: many; CDR3: CASSYVRGRGGGRTYNEQFF
V: TRBV11-2; size: -; CDR3: CASSLDRLAGLFDTQYF
V: TRBV28; size: -; CDR3: CASSLTRTSGNLNYEQYF
V: TRBV2; size: -; CDR3: CASSNRGARGASVLTF
V: TRBV6-5; size: many; CDR3: CASSYEVNTEAFF
V: TRBV11-2; size: -; CDR3: CTSTSLTGDWDTEAFF
V: TRBV29-1; size: many; CDR3: CSVGGTGNTGELFF
V: TRBV6-5; size: -; CDR3: CASSRLAPSGCTDTQYF
V: TRBV10-2; size: -; CDR3: CASSERPSTEAFF
V: TRBV11-2; size: -; CDR3: CASSLDRRLSDTQYF
V: TRBV5-1; size: -; CDR3: CASSLVRGTQQETRYF
V: TRBV5-1; size: -; CDR3: CASSLGNTGDLFF
V: TRBV11-2; size: many; CDR3: CASSSHLDNEQFF
V: TRBV28; size: few; CDR3: CASSLGGRETQYF
V: TRBV11-2; size: -; CDR3: CASSPLVDTQCF
V: TRBV6-5; size: many; CDR3: CASTRGTGGGANYGYTF
V: TRBV7-8; size: few; CDR3: CASSLTGQNSPLHF
V: TRBV5-1; size: -; CDR3: CAISLTGGAYGYTF
V: TRBV28; size: -; CDR3: CASSSGGGGTGELVF
V: TRBV12-3/TRBV12-4; size: -; CDR3: CASSRRQAYDQYF
V: TRBV10-3; size: many; CDR3: CAISGTATEAFF
V: TRBV11-2; size: -; CDR3: CVSSLVQNIQYF
V: TRBV11-2; size: few; CDR3: CASSFWTYTNTGELFF